The sequence of this TCR beta chain was determined in a study of T cells after yellow fever vaccination. Trimming cost V 0 bases and J 9 bases, with 12 bases left between them. There are 15 residues in the CDR3. Germline V lookup: CDR1 SGHTA, CDR2 FQGNSA. General study results and limits: Reappearing after the booster were most of the clones from primary vaccination (around 96% CD4, 88% CD8).

This clonotype showed up many times. Its antigen remains unknown. UMIs and a universal primer site were added when TCR cDNA was made by 5'RACE template switching. TCRdb redid the calling of the 5' RACE reads with MiXCR, one entry per CDR3 protein. The table includes roughly 120,000 distinct CDR3 sequences, more than 6% detected once. The V call is TRBV7-2, the J call TRBJ1-6; no definite D call. The sample here was CD4+ T cells sorted from PBMCs, taken more than 8 days after the first yellow fever vaccination. The receptor was isolated from a man younger than 35 who received the YFV17D yellow fever vaccine. In DNA form, the CDR3 reads TGTGCCAGCAGCTTAGCGGTGGTTGGGTTTTCACCCCTCCACTTT. It specifies CASSLAVVGFSPLHF.